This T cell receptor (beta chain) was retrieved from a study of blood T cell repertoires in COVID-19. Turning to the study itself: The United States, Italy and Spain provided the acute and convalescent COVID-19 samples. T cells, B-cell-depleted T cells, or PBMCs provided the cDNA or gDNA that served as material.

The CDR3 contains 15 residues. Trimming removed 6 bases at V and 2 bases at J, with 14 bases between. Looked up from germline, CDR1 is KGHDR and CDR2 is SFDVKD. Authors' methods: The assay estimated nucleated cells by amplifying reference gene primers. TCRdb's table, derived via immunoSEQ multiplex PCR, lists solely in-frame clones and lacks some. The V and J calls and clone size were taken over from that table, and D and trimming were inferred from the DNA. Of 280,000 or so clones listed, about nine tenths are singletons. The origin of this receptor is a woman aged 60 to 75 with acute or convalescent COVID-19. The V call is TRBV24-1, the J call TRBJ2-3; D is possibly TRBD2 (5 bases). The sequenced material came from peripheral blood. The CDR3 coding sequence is TGTGCCACCAGTTCGGTACTAGTCAACACAGATACGCAGTATTTT. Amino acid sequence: CATSSVLVNTDTQYF.